This T cell receptor beta chain was documented in a study of blood T cell repertoires in COVID-19 (dated by TCRdb to the early 2020s). Study-wide context: The collaborator samples originated in the United States, Italy and Spain and spanned the acute and convalescent phases of COVID-19. The prospective study material was composed of cDNA or gDNA derived from T cells, B-cell-depleted T cells, or PBMCs. Subjects who had been exposed to COVID-19, were actively infected with it, or had recovered from it provided the deeply sampled blood TCRbeta repertoires that made up the dataset. The repertoires were released in a freely available public database intended as a resource for research on the immune response to SARS-CoV-2. Samples were obtained from the ongoing ImmuneRACE study (first 160 participants) and from some 1,300 subjects provided by 6 global collaborators. A de-identified subject ID, COVID-19 status, age in years and sex were almost always included in the sample metadata. Where available, HLA class I and class II types were taken from metadata supplied by the sample provider and were not determined by assay-based typing.

Trimming accounts for 6 bases at V and 3 bases at J, while the number of junction bases matched to no gene is 1. CDR1 MNHEY and CDR2 SVGAGI were looked up in the germline V gene. The CDR3 runs 12 residues from the cysteine to the phenylalanine. This entry keeps only the CDR3 DNA: 36 bases, framed from base 1. Collaborating institutions collected whole blood in K2EDTA tubes following their own protocols. Collaborator samples were shipped for TCRbeta analysis as frozen whole blood, isolated PBMCs, or DNA extracted from either sample type. What the authors observed across the whole study: Clinical and demographic metadata were provided uncurated, with the amount varying by source and participant.

Comment on this clone: What antigen it recognizes has not been identified. No base-level quality is on record; no much larger clone is a single base apart.

TCRbeta CDR3 regions were amplified from genomic DNA using the immunoSEQ Assay, a bias-controlled multiplex PCR. The authors processed their data as follows. Nucleated cell counts per sample were estimated from amplification of reference gene primers within the assay. To quantify the absolute abundance of each unique TCRbeta CDR3 rearrangement, sequence reads were collapsed and filtered. Productive Simpson clonality was computed per sample as the square root of Simpson's diversity index over productive rearrangements. TCRdb stores this immuneACCESS table with in-frame sequences only. Part of the clones is absent; in the studies checked, under half of the shortfall reflects unresolved V genes, and no reason is known for the rest. V and J calls and clone size are given by that table; D and trimming were obtained from the DNA. The sample table contains some 50,000 clones; only one count was recorded for 70% to 90% of them. Clones ranked in the top ten supply 25% to 30% of the sample.

The TCR originated in a human donor in a cohort sampled during active COVID-19. The sequencing sample was made of peripheral blood. The V gene is TRBV6-5 and the J gene is TRBJ1-1; TRBD1 aligns with 7 central bases. The bases are TGTGCCAGCAGAACAGGGGACACTGAAGCTTTCTTT. This sequence encodes CASRTGDTEAFF.